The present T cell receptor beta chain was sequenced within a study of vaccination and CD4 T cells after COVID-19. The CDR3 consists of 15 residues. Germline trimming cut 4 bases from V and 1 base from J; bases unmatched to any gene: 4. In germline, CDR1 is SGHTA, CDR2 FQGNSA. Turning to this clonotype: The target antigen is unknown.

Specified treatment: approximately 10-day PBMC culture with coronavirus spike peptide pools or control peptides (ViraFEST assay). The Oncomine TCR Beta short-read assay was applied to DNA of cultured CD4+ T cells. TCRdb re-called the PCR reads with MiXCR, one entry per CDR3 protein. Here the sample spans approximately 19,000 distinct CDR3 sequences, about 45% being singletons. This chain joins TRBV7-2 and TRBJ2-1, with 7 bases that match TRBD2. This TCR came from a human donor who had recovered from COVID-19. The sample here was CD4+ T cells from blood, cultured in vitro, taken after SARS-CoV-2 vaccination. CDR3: CASSSDGGSYNEQFF. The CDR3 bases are TGTGCCAGCAGCTCCGACGGGGGGTCCTACAATGAGCAGTTCTTC.